This T cell receptor (beta chain) was retrieved from a study of blood T cell repertoires in COVID-19. Germline V gene sequence: CDR1 SGHTA, CDR2 FQGNSA. V was shortened by 6 bases and J by 0 bases, with 9 bases between the two germline ends. The CDR3 length is 14 residues. It was during active infection that Seattle patients were enrolled and then longitudinally followed. Method: immunoSEQ multiplex PCR; TCRdb's copy keeps in-frame clones and lacks some. Here the sample spans about 97,000 clones, around 87% being singletons. The source is a woman aged 50 to 60 with COVID-19, enrolled during active disease. The V call is TRBV7-2, the J call TRBJ2-1; TRBD1 is a possible D gene (6 bases). Sequencing input: peripheral blood. CDR3 in amino acids: CASRLTGSYNEQFF. The CDR3, as DNA: TGTGCCAGCAGACTGACAGGCTCCTACAATGAGCAGTTCTTC.